These T cell receptor beta chains were read from a single sample in a study of T cells in Graves' hyperthyroidism and ophthalmopathy. TCRdb reprocessed the multiplex PCR reads with MiXCR, giving one entry per CDR3 protein. The profile shows hundreds of thousands of distinct CDR3 sequences, about 14% of them singletons. Sequencing input: blood. These receptors originate from a woman in her 50s with Graves' ophthalmopathy. Each CDR3 is given with its conserved first and last residue. The D gene is left open where the match is weak.

15 TRBJ1-5 TRBV27 . CASSLFAVGNQPQHF
13 TRBJ2-5 TRBV20-1 . CSARPTLQETQYF
16 TRBJ2-7 TRBV12-3/TRBV12-4 TRBD1 CASSSPGTGKPYEQYF
14 TRBJ1-1 TRBV6-2/TRBV6-3 . CASRKGLANTEAFF
16 TRBJ2-2 TRBV27 TRBD1 CASRPLGTGVTGELFF
14 TRBJ2-1 TRBV18 . CASSYLLVYNEQFF
13 TRBJ2-1 TRBV6-1 TRBD2 CAARGSGTDEQFF
14 TRBJ1-2 TRBV10-3 . CAISESNGDLGYTF
14 TRBJ2-7 TRBV3-1 TRBD1 CASSPWTGTYEQYF
14 TRBJ2-7 TRBV11-1 TRBD1 CASSTGTGADEQYF
16 TRBJ2-5 TRBV7-6 . CASSSTAVRSIETQYF
17 TRBJ1-1 TRBV4-2 . CASSQDLGGWVNTEAFF
19 TRBJ2-1 TRBV7-2 TRBD2 CASSRTSGRANYAYNEQFF
14 TRBJ1-2 TRBV7-8 . CASSRDSYNYGYTF
17 TRBJ2-6 TRBV15 . CATSTYGSYSGANVLTF
16 TRBJ2-1 TRBV11-2 TRBD2 CASSRTSGRFVNEQFF
14 TRBJ2-7 TRBV4-3 TRBD1 CASSSGTGRDEQYF
14 TRBJ2-7 TRBV30 . CAWMPSGTIYEQYF
16 TRBJ2-3 TRBV19 . CASSYRSVAGTDTQYF
13 TRBJ2-1 TRBV20-1 . CSASRDNYNEQFF
13 TRBJ1-1 TRBV5-5 . CASSLSMGTEAFF
17 TRBJ2-2 TRBV14 TRBD2 CASSQDLSGSYTGELFF
13 TRBJ1-2 TRBV27 . CASSTQGGYGYTF
16 TRBJ2-1 TRBV6-1 TRBD2 CASSRFSGSSYNEQFF
17 TRBJ2-7 TRBV6-1 . CASSYSIEGGGPYEQYF
16 TRBJ2-6 TRBV28 TRBD2 CASSTSGGSGANVLTF
17 TRBJ2-1 TRBV2 TRBD2 CASSDASGRASYNEQFF
16 TRBJ2-1 TRBV14 . CASSQIKIIPYNEQFF
16 TRBJ2-1 TRBV25-1 . CASSEYTLRSGDEQFF
13 TRBJ2-7 TRBV6-2/TRBV6-3 . CASSYAGTYKQYF
19 TRBJ2-3 TRBV11-3 . CASRGNIRESPGFSDTQYF
15 TRBJ2-3 TRBV5-4 TRBD2 CASSTRTSGEDTQYF
15 TRBJ1-5 TRBV7-9 TRBD1 CASSRTGEGNQPQHF
16 TRBJ2-2 TRBV9 TRBD2 CASSAGLAANTGELFF
14 TRBJ2-1 TRBV20-1 . CSAKFPGRINEQFF
15 TRBJ2-3 TRBV18 TRBD2 CASSPQRGGTDTQYF
15 TRBJ2-1 TRBV10-3 TRBD2 CAIGGGRAPYNEQFF
13 TRBJ2-7 TRBV20-1 . CSAARQGGGEQYF
13 TRBJ2-5 TRBV29-1 TRBD2 CSATLAGVETQYF
15 TRBJ2-3 TRBV2 . CASSEQFLEGDTQYF
13 TRBJ1-1 TRBV12-3/TRBV12-4 . CASSSLRITEAFF
15 TRBJ2-1 TRBV20-1 . CSAREKFEAFNEQFF
16 TRBJ2-2 TRBV20-1 TRBD1 CSARDPWDSNTGELFF
11 TRBJ2-7 TRBV5-1 . CASSLGTEQYF
14 TRBJ2-3 TRBV29-1 TRBD2 CSVQASGFTDTQYF
14 TRBJ2-3 TRBV3-1 . CASSTRLVPDTQYF
14 TRBJ2-1 TRBV2 TRBD1 CASSVWQGDNEQFF
17 TRBJ2-3 TRBV7-3 . CASSLSSGGFSTDTQYF
15 TRBJ1-2 TRBV12-3/TRBV12-4 TRBD1 CASSFVGQGGHGYTF
15 TRBJ2-1 TRBV13 TRBD1 CASSFGDRGGNEQFF
15 TRBJ1-5 TRBV19 TRBD1 CASRRDRGSWQPQHF
13 TRBJ1-1 TRBV28 . CASSLGSDTEASF
14 TRBJ2-7 TRBV7-2 . CASSLGHQSYEQYF